These T cell receptor beta chains were read from a single sample in a study of T cell responses to AZD1222 COVID-19 vaccine. Produced via immunoSEQ multiplex PCR; TCRdb's table is partial and in-frame only. The repertoire has some 100,000 clones, roughly 86% of them found once; the top ten carry 9.5% to 15%. Sequenced here: peripheral blood, sampled on day 0 of MenACWY control vaccination. These receptors were obtained from an adult in good health. Each CDR3 is given with its conserved first and last residue. The D gene is left open where the match is weak. Some rows mark clone size as missing; the rest say once, few, many or name a class of expanded clone.

j_gene,v_gene,d_gene,abundance,CDR3nt,CDR3aa
TRBJ1-5,TRBV28,-,-,TGTGCCAGCAGACCCCGGTTTCGTAATAATCAGCCCCAGCATTTT,CASRPRFRNNQPQHF
TRBJ2-7,TRBV7-2,-,-,TGTGCCAGCAGCTTAGTCGCGGTAACCTACGAGCAGTACTTC,CASSLVAVTYEQYF
TRBJ1-1,TRBV27,-,-,TGTGCCAGCAGGGGCGCGCCCAGCGCTGAAGCTTTCTTT,CASRGAPSAEAFF
TRBJ1-1,TRBV18,-,-,TGTGCCAGCTCATGGGACGGGAGGAACACTGAAGCTTTCTTT,CASSWDGRNTEAFF
TRBJ2-1,TRBV5-1,-,-,TGCGCCAGCAGCTTGTCCCTTAACAATGAGCAGTTCTTC,CASSLSLNNEQFF
TRBJ1-3,TRBV6-5,TRBD1,-,TGTGCCAGCAGTTACTCACGCAGGGGGCTTGGAAACACCATATATTTT,CASSYSRRGLGNTIYF
TRBJ1-6,TRBV7-6,-,-,TGTGCCAGCAGCTTAGAGGGTCATAATTCACCCCTCCACTTT,CASSLEGHNSPLHF
TRBJ2-2,TRBV28,TRBD1,-,TGTGCCAGCAGTCACGGCCCGACAGGGGGCGACACCGGGGAGCTGTTTTTT,CASSHGPTGGDTGELFF
TRBJ2-7,TRBV5-1,TRBD1,-,TGCGCCAGCAGCTTAGTGAGGGAAGGGGGCGAGTACGAGCAGTACTTC,CASSLVREGGEYEQYF
TRBJ2-1,TRBV15,TRBD2,-,TGTGCCACCAGCAGCCTGTTAGGGACTAGCGCTTACAATGAGCAGTTCTTC,CATSSLLGTSAYNEQFF
TRBJ1-2,TRBV30,TRBD1,-,TGTGCCTGGCACCGGGACAGGCCCTATGGCTACACCTTC,CAWHRDRPYGYTF
TRBJ1-1,TRBV6-5,TRBD1,-,TGTGCCACCCTTGGGACAGGTGGTACTGAAGCTTTCTTT,CATLGTGGTEAFF
TRBJ2-7,TRBV29-1,-,-,TGCAGCGCTCGGCCAGGGACTTCCTACGAGCAGTACTTC,CSARPGTSYEQYF
TRBJ1-6,TRBV4-2,-,-,TGTGCCAGCAGCCCAGAGGCTTCGAGGGGAAATTCACCCCTCCACTTT,CASSPEASRGNSPLHF
TRBJ2-3,TRBV4-2,TRBD2,few,TGTGCCAGCAGCCAAGACCCTTTAGCGGGGGGAACCAATCCAATCACAGATACGCAGTATTTT,CASSQDPLAGGTNPITDTQYF
TRBJ2-7,TRBV2,-,-,TGTGCCAGCAGTGATGCCGCTTACGAGCAGTACTTC,CASSDAAYEQYF
TRBJ1-4,TRBV13,-,-,TGTGCCAGCAGCTTAGGAGGTACTAATGAAAAACTGTTTTTT,CASSLGGTNEKLFF
TRBJ1-2,TRBV7-3,TRBD1,-,TGTGCCAGCAGCTCACAGGGGAGCGATGGCTACACCTTC,CASSSQGSDGYTF
TRBJ1-3,TRBV7-2,TRBD1,-,TGTGCCAGCAGCCCTGGACAGGGCCGCTCTGGAAACACCATATATTTT,CASSPGQGRSGNTIYF
TRBJ2-3,TRBV15,-,-,TGTGCCACCAGCAGAGATGGACAAGGTACGCAGTATTTT,CATSRDGQGTQYF
TRBJ1-1,TRBV19,-,-,TGTGCCAGTACCCCAGGGCAGGCGATGAACACTGAAGCTTTCTTT,CASTPGQAMNTEAFF
TRBJ2-1,TRBV11-2,-,-,TGTGCCAGCAGCTTAGGAGGGGTCTCCTACAATGAGCAGTTCTTC,CASSLGGVSYNEQFF
TRBJ2-1,TRBV27,TRBD2,-,TGTGCCAGCAGTCCGCTCTGGGACTACAGGAATACGGATGAGCAGTTCTTC,CASSPLWDYRNTDEQFF
TRBJ1-2,TRBV7-9,-,-,TGTGCCAGCAGCCGAGGGGACCGCGGCACTAACTATGGCTACACCTTC,CASSRGDRGTNYGYTF
TRBJ2-5,TRBV5-1,TRBD2,-,TGCGCCAGCAGCATCCCTGGGCGGGGGGGCCTTGAGACCCAGTACTTC,CASSIPGRGGLETQYF
TRBJ1-1,TRBV28,-,-,TGTGCCAGCAGTCTCTCGGGATTTTCGAACACTGAAGCTTTCTTT,CASSLSGFSNTEAFF
TRBJ1-6,TRBV28,-,-,TGTGCCAGCAGCCTTTGGGACGGGAATTCACCCCTCCACTTT,CASSLWDGNSPLHF
TRBJ2-1,TRBV28,TRBD2,-,TGTGCCAGCAGTTCCTGGACTAGCGGGAGGGCAAAGGAGGGTGAGCAGTTCTTC,CASSSWTSGRAKEGEQFF
TRBJ1-5,TRBV5-5,TRBD1,once,TGTGCCAGCAGCTTACAGGGGGATCAGCCCCAGCATTTT,CASSLQGDQPQHF
TRBJ2-5,TRBV6-5,-,-,TGTGCCACCCGCGATGGGGAGACCCAGTACTTC,CATRDGETQYF
TRBJ2-5,TRBV4-3,TRBD2,-,TGCGCCAGCAGCCGTATAGCGGGGGAACAAGAGACCCAGTACTTC,CASSRIAGEQETQYF
TRBJ1-4,TRBV15,-,-,TGTGCCACCAGCAGAGAAGACAGCACTAATGAAAAACTGTTTTTT,CATSREDSTNEKLFF
TRBJ1-5,TRBV6-2/TRBV6-3,-,-,TGTGCCAGCAGTTACGGTGGGACAACCAATCAGCCCCAGCATTTT,CASSYGGTTNQPQHF
TRBJ1-6,TRBV5-1,-,-,TGCGCCAGCAGCACGGACCGGACTAATTCACCCCTCCACTTT,CASSTDRTNSPLHF
TRBJ2-1,TRBV7-9,TRBD2,-,TGTGCCAGCAGCTTAGCTACTAGCGCTACTGGGGCTTACAATGAGCAGTTCTTC,CASSLATSATGAYNEQFF
TRBJ2-7,TRBV28,TRBD1,-,TGTGCCAGCAGTTTGGGACAGGGAGGATCCGAGCAGTACTTC,CASSLGQGGSEQYF
TRBJ1-4,TRBV19,TRBD1,-,TGTGCCAGTACCACGGACAGGGTAGGCGAAAAACTGTTTTTT,CASTTDRVGEKLFF
TRBJ2-2,TRBV5-1,-,-,TGCGCCAGCAGCTTCCCACCCGGGGAGCTGTTTTTT,CASSFPPGELFF
TRBJ2-3,TRBV27,TRBD2,-,TGTGCCAGCAGTTCGGGACTAGCGGCTACAGATACGCAGTATTTT,CASSSGLAATDTQYF
TRBJ2-7,TRBV19,-,-,TGTGCCAGTAGTATTGGCGTGGGTCAAAACTACGAGCAGTACTTC,CASSIGVGQNYEQYF
TRBJ1-6,TRBV4-3,-,-,TGCGCCAGCAGCCGATTCCGGGACACCACTAATTCACCCCTCCACTTT,CASSRFRDTTNSPLHF
TRBJ2-2,TRBV30,-,once,TGTGCCGCAACAGGCCCAACCGGGGAGCTGTTTTTT,CAATGPTGELFF
TRBJ1-2,TRBV30,-,-,TGTGCCTGGAGTGTACTAGGGACTGATGGCTACACCTTC,CAWSVLGTDGYTF
TRBJ1-5,TRBV28,-,-,TGTGCCAGCAGTTTGGCGGGGGTGGGCCAGCCCCAGCATTTT,CASSLAGVGQPQHF
TRBJ1-5,TRBV19,-,-,TGTGCCAGTAGTATAGCAGGGTTAGGCAATCAGCCCCAGCATTTT,CASSIAGLGNQPQHF
TRBJ1-5,TRBV4-3,-,-,TGCGCCAGCAGCCAAGATATTGGTCAGCCCCAGCATTTT,CASSQDIGQPQHF
TRBJ2-1,TRBV19,TRBD2,-,TGTGCCAGTAGTATAGAGGCTAGCGGGATGGGGTACAATGAGCAGTTCTTC,CASSIEASGMGYNEQFF
TRBJ1-2,TRBV5-6,TRBD1,-,TGTGCCAGCAGCTACAGGGGGCGGAGTGGCTACACCTTC,CASSYRGRSGYTF
TRBJ1-1,TRBV6-5,-,-,TGTGCCAGCAGTTACTCGGTCGTGAACACTGAAGCTTTCTTT,CASSYSVVNTEAFF
TRBJ2-7,TRBV19,-,-,TGTGCCAGTAGTATGATGACACAAGCCTACGAGCAGTACTTC,CASSMMTQAYEQYF
TRBJ1-1,TRBV2,TRBD1,few,TGTGCCAGCAGTGGACAGGGGAACACTGAAGCTTTCTTT,CASSGQGNTEAFF
TRBJ2-3,TRBV7-7,-,few,TGTGCCAGCAGCCCCGGACAGTTCACAGATACGCAGTATTTT,CASSPGQFTDTQYF
TRBJ2-4,TRBV28,-,-,TGTGCCACCCGACGGGCTTCAAACATTCAGTACTTC,CATRRASNIQYF
TRBJ1-5,TRBV19,-,-,TGTGCCAGTAGTCCGAGAGGGGGAATCCAGCCCCAGCATTTT,CASSPRGGIQPQHF
TRBJ2-1,TRBV7-2,TRBD1,-,TGTGCCAGCAGCTTAGCTTGGGACAGGGCATACAATGAGCAGTTCTTC,CASSLAWDRAYNEQFF
TRBJ1-1,TRBV9,-,-,TGTGCCAGCAGCGTAGCTGGGATGAACACTGAAGCTTTCTTT,CASSVAGMNTEAFF
TRBJ2-7,TRBV7-8,-,few,TGTGCCAGCAGCCCGGACTTAACGTACGAGCAGTACTTC,CASSPDLTYEQYF
TRBJ1-5,TRBV11-2,TRBD1,-,TGTGCCAGCAGCCCGGGACAGGATAGCAATCAGCCCCAGCATTTT,CASSPGQDSNQPQHF
TRBJ1-5,TRBV7-2,-,-,TGTGCCAGCAGCTTAGAATATGGGCCAGGGGGCAATCAGCCCCAGCATTTT,CASSLEYGPGGNQPQHF
TRBJ2-7,TRBV6-1,-,-,TGTGCCAGCAGTGAAAGCAGCTACGAGCAGTACTTC,CASSESSYEQYF